This T cell receptor beta chain was observed in a study of CD8+ T cells in alopecia areata. Study summary: Treatment of the treated patients consisted of oral tofacitinib, 5 to 10 mg twice daily.

The CDR3 length is 15 residues. Losses at the gene ends were 6 bases for V and 0 bases for J; bases not matched to a gene: 7. The germline gives CDR1 MNHEY, CDR2 SVGAGI. In its sample, this clone was seen once. Its antigen is not known. Study-wide results and limits: TCR sharing was clearer in mice than between patients, perhaps partly owing to patient HLA diversity. Sequencing of scalp tissue also captures the resident alphabeta T cells of normal skin. Affected scalp, especially in alopecia totalis/universalis, had a higher clonality than normal scalp did.

RNA was isolated and reverse transcribed to cDNA, the sequencing template. Data came from immunoSEQ multiplex PCR; TCRdb stores just in-frame clones and leaves some out. This sample has 150,000 to 200,000 clones; over 50% occur once, and the top ten carry 14% to 15%. The chain employs TRBV6-5 and TRBJ2-7, with TRBD1 matching over 8 bases. The sample in question was CD4+ T cells sorted from blood, obtained at week 0. This TCR was sampled from a human donor with alopecia areata. In DNA, the CDR3 is TGTGCCAGCAGCTTCGGAGGACAGGGCTCCTACGAGCAGTACTTC. Translation: CASSFGGQGSYEQYF.